This T cell receptor beta chain was sequenced for a study of multiple sclerosis patients with progressive multifocal leukoencephalopathy. Germline V lookup: CDR1 MNHNY, CDR2 SVGAGI (reference sequence). V dropped 6 bases and J dropped 6 bases, with 9 bases sitting between them. This CDR3 has 12 amino acids. This sample's time point: before natalizumab initiation. Produced via immunoSEQ multiplex PCR; TCRdb's table is partial and in-frame only. The profile shows fewer than 40,000 clones, 70% to 90% of them singletons. Sequences were obtained from PBMCs. This chain connects TRBV6-6 to TRBJ1-3; D unresolved. The source is a human donor with multiple sclerosis. The CDR3: CASRVSENTIYF. In DNA form, the CDR3 reads TGTGCCAGCAGGGTCAGTGAAAACACCATATATTTT.